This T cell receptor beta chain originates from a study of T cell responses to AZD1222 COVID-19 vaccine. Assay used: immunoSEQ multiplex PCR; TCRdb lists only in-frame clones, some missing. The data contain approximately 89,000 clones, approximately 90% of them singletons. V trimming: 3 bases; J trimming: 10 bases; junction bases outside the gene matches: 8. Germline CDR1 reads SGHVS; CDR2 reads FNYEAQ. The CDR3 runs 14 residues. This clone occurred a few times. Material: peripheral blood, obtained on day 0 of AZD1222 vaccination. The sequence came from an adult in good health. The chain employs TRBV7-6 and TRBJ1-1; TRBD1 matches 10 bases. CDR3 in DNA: TGTGCCAGCAGCTTCAAGGGACAGGGGACCCCAGCTTTCTTT. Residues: CASSFKGQGTPAFF.